Sequencing of this TCR beta chain was carried out in a study of PD-1 blockade in classical Hodgkin lymphoma. TCRdb keeps only in-frame clones here, not all; method: immunoSEQ multiplex PCR. The sample has tens of thousands of clones; around 78% are singletons. Stated time point: cycle 4 day 1 (C4D1), after 5 to 7 weeks of nivolumab. Every patient was affected by relapse after autologous stem cell transplantation, while exposure to brentuximab vedotin was not uniform. For this clone: The target antigen is unknown.

The junction had 4 bases not matched to a gene; V was cut back by 3 bases and J by 5 bases. CDR3 size: 14 residues. Germline V gene data show CDR1 as SGHTS and CDR2 as YDEGEE. General observations from the study: Differences between repertoires have undefined causes, possibly disease activity or prior therapy. Nivolumab initiation under 1 year post-ASCT meant exclusion.

The clonotype comes from a human donor with classical Hodgkin lymphoma. This rearrangement joins TRBV5-8 to TRBJ2-2, with 7 nucleotides matching TRBD1. Sequenced here: peripheral blood mononuclear cells (PBMCs), sampled before the fourth cycle of nivolumab. The CDR3: CASSYGTATGELFF. CDR3 in DNA: TGTGCCAGCAGCTATGGGACAGCAACCGGGGAGCTGTTTTTT.